This entry features one T cell receptor (beta chain) sequence. Antigen: not known. Extracted RNA was reverse transcribed into cDNA, the sequencing template. Method: immunoSEQ multiplex PCR; TCRdb's copy keeps in-frame clones and lacks some. This table has 100,000 to 150,000 clones, around 49% appearing once. The data originate from a study of CD8+ T cells in alopecia areata. General study findings and limits: Sequence data from scalp samples additionally include resident alphabeta T cells of normal skin. Relative to normal scalp, lesional scalp, especially alopecia totalis/universalis, showed higher clonality.

Trimming removed 0 bases at V and 3 bases at J, with 3 bases between. This CDR3 has 12 residues. The germline V gene has CDR1 WSHSY and CDR2 SAAADI. Lesional scalp tissue (obtained by punch biopsy) and peripheral blood were collected from alopecia areata patients. The genes are TRBV10-2 and TRBJ2-7; D call uncertain. Sequencing was performed on CD8+ T cells sorted from blood, taken at week 0. The receptor was isolated from a human donor with alopecia areata. CDR3: CASSESDYEQYF. CDR3 in DNA: TGCGCCAGCAGTGAGTCCGACTACGAGCAGTACTTC.